These T cell receptor beta chains were read from a single sample in a study of shared clonotypes between healthy human individuals. Assay: immunoSEQ multiplex PCR; the TCRdb copy retains only in-frame clones and omits some. The table records about a million clones, about 80% of them present only once. Sequenced sample: memory CD4+ T cells from PBMCs. The receptors shown here come from a man aged 18 to 29 in good health. Some clones in this sample may be carry-over from other donors' samples. The CDR3 runs from the conserved cysteine through the conserved F or W. A D gene is named only where the DNA matches it firmly. Clone size is stated in some rows and not others, as once, few, many or a class when expanded.

J gene: TRBJ2-7
clone size: -
V gene: TRBV18
D gene: TRBD2
CDR3 DNA: TGTGCCAGCTCACCCGGACTAGTCAACTACGAGCAGTACTTC
CDR3 protein: CASSPGLVNYEQYF

J gene: TRBJ2-6
clone size: few
V gene: TRBV5-1
D gene: TRBD1
CDR3 DNA: TGCGCCAGCAGCTTGGGCTCCACAGGGGCTGGGGCCAACGTCCTGACTTTC
CDR3 protein: CASSLGSTGAGANVLTF

J gene: TRBJ2-4
clone size: -
V gene: TRBV28
D gene: TRBD1
CDR3 DNA: TGTGCCAGCAGTTTACCGGGACAGATAGCCAAAAACATTCAGTACTTC
CDR3 protein: CASSLPGQIAKNIQYF

J gene: TRBJ2-7
clone size: few
V gene: TRBV28
D gene: -
CDR3 DNA: TGTGCCAGCAGTTTAAATGGGGAGCAGTACTTC
CDR3 protein: CASSLNGEQYF

J gene: TRBJ1-1
clone size: few
V gene: TRBV10-2
D gene: -
CDR3 DNA: TGCGCCAGCAGTGACCCTCGGGGGGCGGCTTTCTTT
CDR3 protein: CASSDPRGAAFF

J gene: TRBJ2-3
clone size: -
V gene: TRBV7-9
D gene: -
CDR3 DNA: TGTGCCAGCAGCGGACAGCACTCCCAGTATTTT
CDR3 protein: CASSGQHSQYF

J gene: TRBJ2-5
clone size: -
V gene: TRBV2
D gene: -
CDR3 DNA: TGTGCTATAATACCGGGGCGTCAAGAGACCCAGTACTTC
CDR3 protein: CAIIPGRQETQYF

J gene: TRBJ1-2
clone size: -
V gene: TRBV10-3
D gene: -
CDR3 DNA: TGTGCCATCAGTGAGCCTTTAGGGGTCACCACACTTTCTAACTATGGCTACACCTTC
CDR3 protein: CAISEPLGVTTLSNYGYTF

J gene: TRBJ2-7
clone size: -
V gene: TRBV18
D gene: -
CDR3 DNA: TGTGCCAGCTCACCAGGGTTACAGGGCTACGAGCAGTACTTC
CDR3 protein: CASSPGLQGYEQYF

J gene: TRBJ2-7
clone size: -
V gene: TRBV5-1
D gene: TRBD2
CDR3 DNA: TGCGCCAGCAGCTCCCCTAGCGGATCTCCTACGAGGCAGTACTTC
CDR3 protein: CASSSPSGSPTRQYF

J gene: TRBJ1-6
clone size: -
V gene: TRBV18
D gene: TRBD1
CDR3 DNA: TGTGCCAGCTCACCAACGGGGGACAGCTATAATTCACCCCTCCACTTT
CDR3 protein: CASSPTGDSYNSPLHF

J gene: TRBJ2-5
clone size: -
V gene: TRBV5-1
D gene: -
CDR3 DNA: TGCGCCAGCAGCTTGGCGGAGGACTTCGAAGAGACCCAGTACTTC
CDR3 protein: CASSLAEDFEETQYF

J gene: TRBJ1-1
clone size: once
V gene: TRBV18
D gene: -
CDR3 DNA: TGTGCCAGCTCATCGGGACAAATCATGAACACTGAAGCTTTCTTT
CDR3 protein: CASSSGQIMNTEAFF

J gene: TRBJ1-3
clone size: few
V gene: TRBV13
D gene: TRBD1
CDR3 DNA: TGTGCCAGCCGCAGGGGGCGACTCGGAAACACCATATATTTT
CDR3 protein: CASRRGRLGNTIYF

J gene: TRBJ1-1
clone size: -
V gene: TRBV5-1
D gene: TRBD1
CDR3 DNA: TGCGCCAGCAGCTTGGTTTCGGGACAGGGTGAGAAGGCTTTCTTT
CDR3 protein: CASSLVSGQGEKAFF

J gene: TRBJ2-7
clone size: few
V gene: TRBV29-1
D gene: TRBD2
CDR3 DNA: TGCAGCGTGGGGGGTCGACTAGCGGGAGTACCCTCCTACGAGCAGTACTTC
CDR3 protein: CSVGGRLAGVPSYEQYF

J gene: TRBJ2-7
clone size: -
V gene: TRBV19
D gene: TRBD1
CDR3 DNA: TGTGCCAGTAGTAGCGCAGGACAGGGTCGTTACGAGCAGTACTTC
CDR3 protein: CASSSAGQGRYEQYF

J gene: TRBJ2-7
clone size: -
V gene: TRBV28
D gene: TRBD1
CDR3 DNA: TGTGCCAGCAGCTACCCTGGGACAGTGATCTCCTACGAGCAGTACTTC
CDR3 protein: CASSYPGTVISYEQYF

J gene: TRBJ1-6
clone size: -
V gene: TRBV6-5
D gene: -
CDR3 DNA: TGTGCCAGCAGTTACTATCGGGGGGCGAGTAATTCACCCCTCCACTTT
CDR3 protein: CASSYYRGASNSPLHF

J gene: TRBJ2-7
clone size: -
V gene: TRBV5-1
D gene: -
CDR3 DNA: TGCGCCAGCAGCCCAGGTCCCTCCTACGAGCAGTACTTC
CDR3 protein: CASSPGPSYEQYF

J gene: TRBJ1-2
clone size: few
V gene: TRBV6-5
D gene: -
CDR3 DNA: TGTGCCAGCAGTTACGGGAGAGTGGAGGGCTACACCTTC
CDR3 protein: CASSYGRVEGYTF

J gene: TRBJ1-5
clone size: once
V gene: TRBV28
D gene: -
CDR3 DNA: TGTGCCAGCAGTTCCTTTCTTAGCAATCAGCCCCAGCATTTT
CDR3 protein: CASSSFLSNQPQHF

J gene: TRBJ1-5
clone size: many
V gene: TRBV4-1
D gene: -
CDR3 DNA: TGCGCCAGCAGCCACCCCTTCGGGGCAGCGGAAGGCAATCAGCCCCAGCATTTT
CDR3 protein: CASSHPFGAAEGNQPQHF

J gene: TRBJ1-2
clone size: -
V gene: TRBV7-3
D gene: -
CDR3 DNA: TGTGCCAGCAGCTCCAAGAGTTATGGCTACACCTTC
CDR3 protein: CASSSKSYGYTF

J gene: TRBJ2-5
clone size: once
V gene: TRBV5-4
D gene: TRBD1
CDR3 DNA: TGTGCCAGCAGCTTGATCGGATCCCGACAGGGACAAGAGACCCAGTACTTC
CDR3 protein: CASSLIGSRQGQETQYF

J gene: TRBJ2-4
clone size: -
V gene: TRBV4-1
D gene: TRBD2
CDR3 DNA: TGCGCCAGCAGCCGATGGACTAGCGGGAGTGAAAACATTCAGTACTTC
CDR3 protein: CASSRWTSGSENIQYF

J gene: TRBJ1-1
clone size: -
V gene: TRBV29-1
D gene: -
CDR3 DNA: TGCAGCGTTGAGCGGACCGGAGGCACTGAAGCTTTCTTT
CDR3 protein: CSVERTGGTEAFF

J gene: TRBJ1-1
clone size: -
V gene: TRBV27
D gene: TRBD1
CDR3 DNA: TGTGCCAGCAAACTTCGACAGGGCCCAAACACTGAAGCTTTCTTT
CDR3 protein: CASKLRQGPNTEAFF

J gene: TRBJ2-7
clone size: once
V gene: TRBV2
D gene: -
CDR3 DNA: TGTGCCAGCAGTGAAGCCTTCCCTCCCTACGAGCAGTACTTC
CDR3 protein: CASSEAFPPYEQYF

J gene: TRBJ2-3
clone size: -
V gene: TRBV7-9
D gene: -
CDR3 DNA: TGTGCCAGCAGCTCTCGGACTGACTCGTCCACAGATACGCAGTATTTT
CDR3 protein: CASSSRTDSSTDTQYF

J gene: TRBJ2-5
clone size: -
V gene: TRBV5-6
D gene: -
CDR3 DNA: TGTGCCAGCAGCGCATCTCCGGGGAAAGAGACCCAGTACTTC
CDR3 protein: CASSASPGKETQYF

J gene: TRBJ2-1
clone size: -
V gene: TRBV5-1
D gene: TRBD2
CDR3 DNA: TGCGCCAGCAGCTTCAGGAGCGGGAGGAGCTCCTACAATGAGCAGTTCTTC
CDR3 protein: CASSFRSGRSSYNEQFF

J gene: TRBJ1-1
clone size: -
V gene: TRBV19
D gene: -
CDR3 DNA: TGTGCCAGTAGTAGGAGGGAGAACACTGAAGCTTTCTTT
CDR3 protein: CASSRRENTEAFF

J gene: TRBJ1-5
clone size: -
V gene: TRBV19
D gene: TRBD1
CDR3 DNA: TGTGCCAGTAGTATAGTATCAGGGGGCGATCAGCCCCAGCATTTT
CDR3 protein: CASSIVSGGDQPQHF

J gene: TRBJ1-1
clone size: -
V gene: TRBV13
D gene: TRBD1
CDR3 DNA: TGTGCCAGCAGCTTCGTAGGGGGCGCAGGGAGCACTGAAGCTTTCTTT
CDR3 protein: CASSFVGGAGSTEAFF

J gene: TRBJ1-5
clone size: -
V gene: TRBV27
D gene: TRBD1
CDR3 DNA: TGTGCCAGCAGTTACAGGGGGAGCAATCAGCCCCAGCATTTT
CDR3 protein: CASSYRGSNQPQHF

J gene: TRBJ2-7
clone size: -
V gene: TRBV7-2
D gene: TRBD2
CDR3 DNA: TGTGCCAGCAGCCCTACGGTACTAGCGGTAACCGAGCAGTACTTC
CDR3 protein: CASSPTVLAVTEQYF

J gene: TRBJ2-1
clone size: many
V gene: TRBV9
D gene: TRBD2
CDR3 DNA: TGTGCCAGCAGCGAACCTGCGCGGGGCGGGAGATCCTACAATGAGCAGTTCTTC
CDR3 protein: CASSEPARGGRSYNEQFF

J gene: TRBJ2-7
clone size: -
V gene: TRBV2
D gene: -
CDR3 DNA: TGTGCCAGCAGGCGGGCCGCTACCTACGAGCAGTACTTC
CDR3 protein: CASRRAATYEQYF

J gene: TRBJ2-7
clone size: -
V gene: TRBV19
D gene: TRBD1
CDR3 DNA: TGTGCCAGTAGTATAAGGGGGCAGGGGGCCTACGAGCAGTACTTC
CDR3 protein: CASSIRGQGAYEQYF

J gene: TRBJ2-1
clone size: -
V gene: TRBV7-6
D gene: -
CDR3 DNA: TGTGCCAGCAGCTTAGTTCGGGCGGCGTACAATGAGCAGTTCTTC
CDR3 protein: CASSLVRAAYNEQFF

J gene: TRBJ2-1
clone size: -
V gene: TRBV28
D gene: -
CDR3 DNA: TGTGCCAGCAACTTCCTAGATGGGGAATACAATGAGCAGTTCTTC
CDR3 protein: CASNFLDGEYNEQFF

J gene: TRBJ2-7
clone size: -
V gene: TRBV5-1
D gene: -
CDR3 DNA: TGCGCCAGCAGCTTGGGACAGAGATCCTACGAGCAGTACTTC
CDR3 protein: CASSLGQRSYEQYF

J gene: TRBJ2-1
clone size: -
V gene: TRBV10-1
D gene: -
CDR3 DNA: TGCGCCAGCCCCGCCAGGGATGAGCAGTTCTTC
CDR3 protein: CASPARDEQFF

J gene: TRBJ2-2
clone size: -
V gene: TRBV11-2
D gene: -
CDR3 DNA: TGTGCCAGCAGCCAACAGACAGGATCGAACACCGGGGAGCTGTTTTTT
CDR3 protein: CASSQQTGSNTGELFF

J gene: TRBJ2-2
clone size: -
V gene: TRBV25-1
D gene: TRBD2
CDR3 DNA: TGTGCCAGCAGTGATAGACTAGCGGGACCCGGGGAGCTGTTTTTT
CDR3 protein: CASSDRLAGPGELFF

J gene: TRBJ1-1
clone size: -
V gene: TRBV18
D gene: -
CDR3 DNA: TGTGCCAGCTCACCAGGGGAATTCACTGAAGCTTTCTTT
CDR3 protein: CASSPGEFTEAFF

J gene: TRBJ1-1
clone size: -
V gene: TRBV7-2
D gene: -
CDR3 DNA: TGTGCCAGCAGCCGGGTAAACACTGAAGCTTTCTTT
CDR3 protein: CASSRVNTEAFF

J gene: TRBJ1-1
clone size: -
V gene: TRBV28
D gene: TRBD1
CDR3 DNA: TGTGCCAGCAGTTTTGACAGGGGACCCCTTGGGAACACTGAAGCTTTCTTT
CDR3 protein: CASSFDRGPLGNTEAFF

J gene: TRBJ1-4
clone size: -
V gene: TRBV30
D gene: -
CDR3 DNA: TGTGCCTGGAGTGGAGGGTGGGCTAATGAAAAACTGTTTTTT
CDR3 protein: CAWSGGWANEKLFF

J gene: TRBJ2-1
clone size: -
V gene: TRBV7-3
D gene: -
CDR3 DNA: TGTGCCAGCAGCTTCACTAGCCCCAATGAGCAGTTCTTC
CDR3 protein: CASSFTSPNEQFF

J gene: TRBJ2-4
clone size: -
V gene: TRBV30
D gene: -
CDR3 DNA: TGTGCCTGGGACCGGACGGGGGACTCCAAAAACATTCAGTACTTC
CDR3 protein: CAWDRTGDSKNIQYF

J gene: TRBJ2-3
clone size: -
V gene: TRBV11-2
D gene: -
CDR3 DNA: TGTGCCAGCAGCTTCCAGGGCGCAGATACGCAGTATTTT
CDR3 protein: CASSFQGADTQYF

J gene: TRBJ2-5
clone size: -
V gene: TRBV19
D gene: -
CDR3 DNA: TGTGCCAGTAGTATAGCTGGAAGCGGTTCCCCTAATGTGGAGACCCAGTACTTC
CDR3 protein: CASSIAGSGSPNVETQYF

J gene: TRBJ2-7
clone size: many
V gene: TRBV19
D gene: -
CDR3 DNA: TGTGCCAGTAGTGACAGGACCTACGAGCAGTACTTC
CDR3 protein: CASSDRTYEQYF